Below, 10 T cell receptor beta chains from the same sample are listed, as sequenced in a study of spatial heterogeneity in lung cancer. From the 5' RACE reads, TCRdb called clonotypes with MiXCR, one entry per CDR3 protein. Found here are more than 75,000 distinct CDR3 sequences, roughly 21% of them singletons; the top ten hold 20% to 25%. Time point: blood at routine non-recurrence follow-up after resection. This specimen was PBMCs, taken at follow-up. These receptors all come from a male donor with early-stage non-small cell lung cancer.

This clonotype appeared a few times. The chain employs TRBV4-1 and TRBJ1-5; D gene ambiguous. The V gene lost 0 bases and the J gene lost 5 bases, with 8 bases spanning the gap. The germline CDR1 and CDR2 sequences are MGHRA and YSYEKL. CDR3 length equals 14 residues. The CDR3 reads CASSQDNWDQPQHF. CDR3 nucleotide sequence: TGCGCCAGCAGCCAAGACAACTGGGATCAGCCCCAGCATTTT.

The chain recombines TRBV7-2 with TRBJ2-3, with D unclear. Germline CDR1 reads SGHTA; CDR2 reads FQGNSA. V shed 0 bases and J shed 7 bases, with 14 bases lying between them. This CDR3 region has 15 residues. The CDR3 loop is CASSLARDMGNTQYF. CDR3 coding DNA: TGTGCCAGCAGCTTAGCTAGAGATATGGGAAATACGCAGTATTTT.

This clonotype was seen more than once but under ten times. The CDR3 DNA reads as TGTGCCAGCAGCTTCCGTCAGCGAGGGGGGGGTCCAGATACGCAGTATTTT. Translated, it gives CASSFRQRGGGPDTQYF. The chain has TRBV7-8 and TRBJ2-3, with D possibly matching TRBD2 (7 bases). Germline lookup yields CDR1 SGHVS and CDR2 FQNEAQ. The V end lost 3 bases, the J end lost 4 bases, and 20 bases lay between the germline ends. There are 17 residues in the CDR3. Full variable domain (missing parts from reference TRBV7-8 and TRBJ2-3): GAGVSQSPRYKVAKRGQDVALRCDPISGHVSLFWYQQALGQGPEFLTYFQNEAQLDKSGLPSDRFFAERPEGSVSTLKIQRTQQEDSAVYLCASSFRQRGGGPDTQYFGPGTRLTVL.

The chain joins TRBV9 to TRBJ2-7; 11 bases align to TRBD2. The germline gives CDR1 SGDLS, CDR2 YYNGEE. This CDR3 has 17 amino acids. J lost 2 bases, V lost 4 bases, and 11 bases had no gene match. The CDR3 DNA follows: TGTGCCAGCAGCCCGGTTAGCGGGAGGGCGTTAACCTACGAGCAGTACTTC. Translated, it gives CASSPVSGRALTYEQYF.

This clonotype came up many times. The chain carries TRBV7-9 and TRBJ1-6; D is possibly TRBD1 (6 bases). Germline values: CDR1 SEHNR, CDR2 FQNEAQ (reference sequence). Trimming removed 6 bases at V and 7 bases at J, with 19 bases between. This CDR3 is built from 16 residues. CDR3 sequence (DNA): TGTGCCAGCAGTTCCGAGGGGGGAGCTAACAATTCACCCCTCCACTTT. Its translation is CASSSEGGANNSPLHF.

This clonotype was observed a handful of times. The chain carries TRBV9 and TRBJ1-1, with 10 bases fitting TRBD1. CDR3 length equals 14 residues. Germline values: CDR1 SGDLS, CDR2 YYNGEE. The J segment lost 6 bases and the V segment lost 3 bases, leaving 5 bases of the junction unmatched. This CDR3 is CASSARQGAAEAFF. The DNA for the CDR3 is TGTGCCAGCAGCGCGCGACAGGGGGCGGCTGAAGCTTTCTTT.

This chain connects TRBV3-1 to TRBJ2-1, with TRBD2 matching 9 bases. The CDR3 loop spans 15 amino acids. The germline CDR1 and CDR2 sequences are LGHDT and YNNKEL (reference sequence). Losses at the gene ends were 1 base for V and 4 bases for J; bases not matched to a gene: 2. CDR3 coding DNA: TGTGCCAGCAGCCAAGGTAGCGGGGGTTACAATGAGCAGTTCTTC. This gives the protein CASSQGSGGYNEQFF.

The V gene is TRBV7-8, the J gene TRBJ2-3; D gene unclear. This CDR3 spans 12 amino acids. Per germline, CDR1 SGHVS and CDR2 FQNEAQ. The ends were cut back, 4 bases at V and 3 bases at J, with 5 bases in the middle. Here the CDR3 reads CASSWITDTQYF. In DNA form, the CDR3 reads TGTGCCAGCAGCTGGATAACAGATACGCAGTATTTT.

This sequence joins TRBV4-1 and TRBJ2-1, with D perhaps assigned TRBD1 or TRBD2 (5 bases each). The germline V gene has CDR1 MGHRA and CDR2 YSYEKL. V lost 1 base and J 7 bases, leaving 8 bases between the germline ends. The CDR3 covers 13 residues. Here the CDR3 reads CASSQGWGNEQFF. CDR3 DNA sequence: TGCGCCAGCAGCCAAGGGTGGGGGAATGAGCAGTTCTTC.

The chain carries TRBV11-2 and TRBJ2-3; TRBD2 agrees at 7 bases. Germline CDR1 SGHAT, CDR2 FQNNGV. After removal of 6 bases from V and 3 bases from J, the junction contained 6 bases not matched to a gene. This CDR3 is 14 amino acids long. The CDR3 loop reads CASSIRRGTDTQYF. CDR3 coding DNA: TGTGCCAGCAGTATACGGCGGGGGACAGATACGCAGTATTTT.